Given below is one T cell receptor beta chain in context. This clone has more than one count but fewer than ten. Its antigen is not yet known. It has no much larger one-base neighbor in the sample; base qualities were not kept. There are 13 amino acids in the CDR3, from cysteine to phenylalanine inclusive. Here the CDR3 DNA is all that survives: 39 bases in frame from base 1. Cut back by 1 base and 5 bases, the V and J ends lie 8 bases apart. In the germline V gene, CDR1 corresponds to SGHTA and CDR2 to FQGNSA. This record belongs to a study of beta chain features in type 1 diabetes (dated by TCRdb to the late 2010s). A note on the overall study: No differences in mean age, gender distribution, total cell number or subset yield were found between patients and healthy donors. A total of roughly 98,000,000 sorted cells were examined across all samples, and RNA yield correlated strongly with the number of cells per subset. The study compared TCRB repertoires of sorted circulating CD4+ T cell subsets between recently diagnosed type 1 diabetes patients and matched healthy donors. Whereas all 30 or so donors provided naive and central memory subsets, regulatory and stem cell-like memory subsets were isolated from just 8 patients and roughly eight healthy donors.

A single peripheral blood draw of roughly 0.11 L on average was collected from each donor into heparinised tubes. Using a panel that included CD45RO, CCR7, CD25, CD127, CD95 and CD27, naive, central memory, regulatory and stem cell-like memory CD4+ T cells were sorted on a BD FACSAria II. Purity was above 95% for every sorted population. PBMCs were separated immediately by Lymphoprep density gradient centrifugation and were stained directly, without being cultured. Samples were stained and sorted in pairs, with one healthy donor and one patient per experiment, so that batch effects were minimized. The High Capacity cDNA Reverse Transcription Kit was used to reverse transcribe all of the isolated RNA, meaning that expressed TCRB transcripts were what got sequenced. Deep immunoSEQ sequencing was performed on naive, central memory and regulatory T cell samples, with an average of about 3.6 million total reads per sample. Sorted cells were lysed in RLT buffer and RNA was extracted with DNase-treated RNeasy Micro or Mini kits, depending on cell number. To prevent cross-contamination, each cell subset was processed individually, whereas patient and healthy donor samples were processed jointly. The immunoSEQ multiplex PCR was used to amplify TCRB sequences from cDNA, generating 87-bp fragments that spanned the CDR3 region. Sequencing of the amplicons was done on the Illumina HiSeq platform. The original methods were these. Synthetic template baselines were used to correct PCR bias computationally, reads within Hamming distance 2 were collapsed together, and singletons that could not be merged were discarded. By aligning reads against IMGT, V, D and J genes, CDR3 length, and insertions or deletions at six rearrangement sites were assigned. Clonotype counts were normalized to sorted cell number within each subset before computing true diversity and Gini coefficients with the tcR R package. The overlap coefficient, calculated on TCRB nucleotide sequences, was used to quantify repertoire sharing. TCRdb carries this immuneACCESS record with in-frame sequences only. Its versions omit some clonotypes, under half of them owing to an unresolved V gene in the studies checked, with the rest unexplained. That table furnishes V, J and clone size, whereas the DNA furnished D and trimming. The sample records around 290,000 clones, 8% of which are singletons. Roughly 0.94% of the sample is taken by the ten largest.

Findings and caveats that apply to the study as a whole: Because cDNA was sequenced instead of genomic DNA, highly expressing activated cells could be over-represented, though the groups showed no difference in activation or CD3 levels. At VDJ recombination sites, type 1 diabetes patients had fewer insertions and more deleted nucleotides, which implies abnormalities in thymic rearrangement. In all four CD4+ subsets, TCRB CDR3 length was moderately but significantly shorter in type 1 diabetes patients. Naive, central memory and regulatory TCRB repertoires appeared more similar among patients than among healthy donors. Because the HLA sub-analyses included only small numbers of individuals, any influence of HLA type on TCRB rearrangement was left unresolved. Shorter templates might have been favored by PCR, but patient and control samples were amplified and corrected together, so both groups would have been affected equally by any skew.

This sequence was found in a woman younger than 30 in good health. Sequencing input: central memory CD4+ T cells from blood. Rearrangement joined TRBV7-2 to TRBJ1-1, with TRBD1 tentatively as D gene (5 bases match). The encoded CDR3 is CASSLGGRTEAFF. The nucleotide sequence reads TGTGCCAGCAGCTTAGGGGGGAGGACTGAAGCTTTCTTT.